The text below deals with one T cell receptor beta chain. Its target antigen remains unknown. Base qualities are not at hand, and no much larger clone is one base apart. The collaborating institutions used their own protocols to collect whole blood in K2EDTA tubes. For TCRbeta analysis, collaborators shipped samples in one of three forms: frozen whole blood, isolated PBMCs, or DNA extracted from either of those sample types. TCRbeta CDR3 regions were amplified from genomic DNA using the immunoSEQ Assay, a bias-controlled multiplex PCR. As for the original processing: Within the assay, amplification of reference gene primers was used to estimate how many nucleated cells each sample contained. Sequence reads were collapsed and filtered to measure the absolute abundance of every unique TCRbeta CDR3 rearrangement. For each sample, productive Simpson clonality was calculated as the square root of Simpson's diversity index across productive rearrangements. Not all clones reach the TCRdb copy of this immuneACCESS table, which keeps in-frame sequences only. Checked studies attribute under half of the gap to unresolved V genes and leave the rest unexplained. V, J and clone size derive from that table, while D and trimming were established from the DNA sequence. This sample holds roughly 120,000 clones; 84% were observed only once. More than 10% of the sample is held by the ten biggest clonotypes.

The data were obtained in a study of blood T cell repertoires in COVID-19 (dated by TCRdb to the early 2020s). About the investigation overall: Collaborator samples came from the United States, Italy and Spain and covered acute and convalescent phases of COVID-19. The prospective study material was composed of cDNA or gDNA derived from T cells, B-cell-depleted T cells, or PBMCs. The dataset comprised deeply sampled blood TCRbeta repertoires from subjects exposed to, actively infected with, or recovered from COVID-19. The repertoires were released in a freely available public database meant as a resource for research on the immune response to SARS-CoV-2. Samples were obtained from the ongoing ImmuneRACE study (first 160 participants) and from over 1,000 subjects provided by 6 global collaborators. Sample metadata almost always included a de-identified subject ID, COVID-19 status, age in years and sex. Where available, HLA class I and class II types were taken from metadata supplied by the sample provider and were not determined by assay-based typing. Findings and caveats that apply to the study as a whole: The quantity of clinical and demographic metadata differed by source and by participant and was supplied without curation.

V and J are truncated by 4 bases and 4 bases respectively, leaving an intervening sequence of 22 bases. Reading from cysteine to phenylalanine, the CDR3 counts 17 amino acids. The entry retains the CDR3 DNA only, 51 bases that are in frame from base 1. CDR1 is given as LGHDT and CDR2 as YNNKEL, both from the germline V gene (reference sequence). The sample comprised peripheral blood. The sequence is built from TRBV3-1 (or the pseudogene TRBV3-2) and TRBJ1-2; a tentative D call is TRBD1 (6 bases match). This receptor was taken from a woman between 55 and 75 years old with acute or convalescent COVID-19. The CDR3 is CASSPNPSRGEGYGYTF. The base sequence is TGTGCCAGCAGCCCGAATCCCAGTAGGGGGGAGGGCTATGGCTACACCTTC.